The entry below gives a single TCR beta chain sequence along with its context. The antigen remains unidentified. A much larger clone differs from this one at a single base, so this may be a read error. Noted time point: newly diagnosed GD, antithyroid drugs for less than 3 months. RNA extracted from PBMCs served as the sequencing template. Nine-milliliter peripheral blood samples went into EDTA tubes. The source of the sample is a study of regulatory T cells in long-lasting Graves disease. Regarding the study as a whole: Those with persistent Graves' had less TCR diversity than newly diagnosed patients.

CDR3 length: 15 residues. Germline assignment: CDR1 SGHTA and CDR2 FQGNSA. The germline V and J ends were trimmed by 8 bases and 2 bases, with 19 bases remaining between them. Building of the TCR beta libraries involved iRepertoire HTBI primers and Arm-PCR of CDR3 regions. TCRdb ran MiXCR on the multiplex PCR reads and lists one entry per CDR3 protein. The sample records 530,000 or so distinct CDR3 sequences, roughly 13% being singletons. These data also featured in a second study, about T cells in Graves' hyperthyroidism and ophthalmopathy. That study reports: Newly diagnosed patients aged 18 to 65 had hyperthyroidism of under 2 months' duration. Before onset, ophthalmopathy was predicted by the model a median roughly 6.8 months earlier.

This TCR derives from a man under 40 with Graves disease. The sample in question was peripheral blood mononuclear cells (PBMCs), obtained at new diagnosis, from a patient treated with antithyroid drugs. The chain joins TRBV7-2 to TRBJ2-7; tentatively, D is TRBD2 (6 bases). The CDR3 region has the DNA TGTGCCAGCGGCCCAGTCGCGGGAAACCCCTACGAGCAGTACTTC. It codes for CASGPVAGNPYEQYF.